Listed here are 5 T cell receptor beta chains from one sample, sequenced in a study of shared clonotypes between healthy human individuals. TCRdb's table, derived via immunoSEQ multiplex PCR, lists solely in-frame clones and lacks some. The table lists approximately 710,000 clones, about nine tenths of them singletons. The specimen sequenced was memory CD8+ T cells from PBMCs. Subset noted: CD45RO+ cells pooled with CCR7-negative TemRA cells. These receptors came from a man aged 18 to 30 in good health. Some clones in this sample may be carry-over from other donors' samples.

The chain recombines TRBV7-2 with TRBJ2-7; 10 positions agree with TRBD1. CDR3 length: 15 residues. Germline assignment: CDR1 SGHTA and CDR2 FQGNSA. The V and J ends lost 4 bases and 7 bases, in that order; junction bases with no gene match: 10. The CDR3 sequence is CASSYTGQGFWEQYF. CDR3 nucleotide sequence: TGTGCCAGCAGCTATACGGGACAGGGGTTTTGGGAGCAGTACTTC.

This chain uses TRBV9 with TRBJ2-2; 8 nucleotides match TRBD2. There are 20 residues in the CDR3. V gave up 2 bases and J gave up 0 bases; unmatched junction bases: 15. Germline V gives CDR1 SGDLS, CDR2 YYNGEE. This CDR3 reads CASSVPGRFSGNPNTGELFF. CDR3 DNA: TGTGCCAGCAGCGTTCCCGGGAGGTTTAGCGGGAATCCGAACACCGGGGAGCTGTTTTTT. The full variable domain, completed using reference TRBV9 and TRBJ2-2, is DSGVTQTPKHLITATGQRVTLRCSPRSGDLSVYWYQQSLDQGLQFLIQYYNGEERAKGNILERFSAQQFPDLHSELNLSSLELGDSALYFCASSVPGRFSGNPNTGELFFGEGSRLTVL.

This clone occurred once. This chain links TRBV5-6 with TRBJ2-1, with 10 bases fitting TRBD2. This CDR3 spans 16 amino acids. Per germline, CDR1 SGHDT and CDR2 YYEEEE. V shed 2 bases and J 9 bases; nucleotides not matched to a gene: 11. In nucleotides, the CDR3 is TGTGCCAGCAGCTTTACGGCTAGCGGGAGTACTGGTGAGCAGTTCTTC. Translating gives CASSFTASGSTGEQFF. Combining the CDR3 with reference TRBV5-6 and TRBJ2-1 gives the whole variable domain DAGVTQSPTHLIKTRGQQVTLRCSPKSGHDTVSWYQQALGQGPQFIFQYYEEEERQRGNFPDRFSGHQFPNYSSELNVNALLLGDSALYLCASSFTASGSTGEQFFGPGTRLTVL.

The chain is built from TRBV23-1 and TRBJ1-1; D gene ambiguous. TRBV23-1 is treated as an ORF (open reading frame) with a function not yet certain. The CDR3 has 9 amino acids. Trimming left V 9 bases short and J 1 base short, with 0 bases between. The CDR3 reads CARNTEAFF. The DNA of the CDR3 is TGCGCCAGGAACACTGAAGCTTTCTTT.

The chain is built from TRBV9 and TRBJ1-1, with a weak D call TRBD1 (5 bases). CDR1 and CDR2 from the germline V gene are SGDLS and YYNGEE. V was trimmed by 3 bases and J by 5 bases, leaving 11 bases between them. This CDR3 is 13 amino acids long. Here the CDR3 DNA reads TGTGCCAGCAGCGGCGGGTGGGGGACTGAAGCTTTCTTT. Translating it yields CASSGGWGTEAFF. Drawing the rest from reference TRBV9 and TRBJ1-1, the complete variable domain is DSGVTQTPKHLITATGQRVTLRCSPRSGDLSVYWYQQSLDQGLQFLIQYYNGEERAKGNILERFSAQQFPDLHSELNLSSLELGDSALYFCASSGGWGTEAFFGQGTRLTVV.